These T cell receptor beta chains were read from a single sample in a study of cytomegalovirus exposure and HLA in healthy donors. Sequencing used immunoSEQ multiplex PCR; TCRdb keeps in-frame clones, though not all of them. The sample has just under 65,000 clones. The sequencing input was PBMCs. Receptors originate from a boy under 18 in good health and CMV-seronegative. CDR3s include the opening cysteine and the closing phenylalanine or tryptophan. The order of the fields is V gene, D gene, J gene, CDR3 protein, CDR3 DNA. D genes are given only for firm matches.

V: TRBV9; D: TRBD1; J: TRBJ2-7; CDR3: CASSPGQGAVQYEQYF; DNA: TGTGCCAGCAGCCCCGGACAGGGGGCCGTACAATACGAGCAGTACTTC
V: TRBV7-9; D: TRBD2; J: TRBJ2-3; CDR3: CASSFLGLAGADTQYF; DNA: TGTGCCAGCAGCTTCTTGGGACTAGCGGGGGCAGATACGCAGTATTTT
V: TRBV19; D: TRBD1; J: TRBJ1-4; CDR3: CASSYRGPDEKLFF; DNA: TGTGCCAGTAGTTACAGGGGGCCGGATGAAAAACTGTTTTTT
V: TRBV5-1; D: NA; J: TRBJ2-1; CDR3: CASSLARSSYNEQFF; DNA: TGCGCCAGCAGCTTGGCCAGAAGCTCCTACAATGAGCAGTTCTTC
V: TRBV18; D: NA; J: TRBJ1-4; CDR3: CASSPYQGPNEKLFF; DNA: TGTGCCAGCTCTCCTTACCAGGGTCCTAATGAAAAACTGTTTTTT
V: TRBV6-1; D: NA; J: TRBJ2-1; CDR3: CASSEVGGSSYNEQFF; DNA: TGTGCCAGCAGTGAAGTGGGTGGGAGCTCCTACAATGAGCAGTTCTTC
V: TRBV6-4; D: NA; J: TRBJ1-2; CDR3: CASSDSGRVYTF; DNA: TGTGCCAGCAGTGACTCGGGGCGAGTATACACCTTC
V: TRBV19; D: NA; J: TRBJ1-2; CDR3: CASTPTENYGYTF; DNA: TGTGCCAGTACCCCGACTGAGAACTATGGCTACACCTTC
V: TRBV25-1; D: NA; J: TRBJ1-1; CDR3: CASGGGIGRGYSEAFF; DNA: TGTGCCAGCGGGGGTGGGATCGGCAGGGGATATTCGGAAGCTTTCTTT
V: TRBV7-2; D: NA; J: TRBJ1-1; CDR3: CASSTRTATEAFF; DNA: TGTGCCAGCAGCACTCGGACAGCGACTGAAGCTTTCTTT
V: TRBV6-1; D: TRBD1; J: TRBJ2-5; CDR3: CASSEIGGRGQETQYF; DNA: TGTGCCAGCAGTGAAATAGGGGGTAGGGGGCAGGAGACCCAGTACTTC
V: TRBV19; D: TRBD1; J: TRBJ2-4; CDR3: CASSPYRGLDIQYF; DNA: TGTGCCAGTAGTCCCTACAGGGGTTTGGACATTCAGTACTTC
V: TRBV28; D: NA; J: TRBJ2-1; CDR3: CASRLTYNEQFF; DNA: TGTGCCAGCAGGCTTACATACAATGAGCAGTTCTTC
V: TRBV6-5; D: NA; J: TRBJ1-6; CDR3: CASSTGSRWNSPLHF; DNA: TGTGCCAGCAGTACCGGGTCCAGATGGAATTCACCCCTCCACTTT
V: TRBV5-4; D: TRBD1; J: TRBJ2-7; CDR3: CASSFGTGGFYEQYF; DNA: TGTGCCAGCAGCTTTGGGACAGGGGGGTTCTACGAGCAGTACTTC
V: TRBV19; D: NA; J: TRBJ1-4; CDR3: CASSASGTPEKLFF; DNA: TGTGCCAGTAGTGCTTCGGGAACTCCTGAAAAACTGTTTTTT
V: TRBV30; D: NA; J: TRBJ2-5; CDR3: CAWNVGGETQYF; DNA: TGTGCCTGGAACGTCGGAGGAGAGACCCAGTACTTC
V: TRBV7-9; D: TRBD1; J: TRBJ1-2; CDR3: CASSLNGRDSRGYYGYTF; DNA: TGTGCCAGCAGCTTAAATGGACGGGACAGCCGGGGGTATTATGGCTACACCTTC
V: TRBV19; D: NA; J: TRBJ2-7; CDR3: CASSIAQDSSHEQYF; DNA: TGTGCCAGTAGTATTGCACAGGATTCATCCCACGAGCAGTACTTC
V: TRBV6-4; D: NA; J: TRBJ1-3; CDR3: CASSQQGISTSGNTIYF; DNA: TGTGCCAGCAGTCAACAGGGCATCAGTACCTCTGGAAACACCATATATTTT
V: TRBV19; D: NA; J: TRBJ1-3; CDR3: CASSVGLPGRNTIYF; DNA: TGTGCCAGTAGTGTGGGCCTACCGGGAAGAAACACCATATATTTT
V: TRBV4-3; D: TRBD1; J: TRBJ1-4; CDR3: CASSQDVRGRGEKLFF; DNA: TGCGCCAGCAGCCAAGATGTAAGGGGGCGCGGGGAAAAACTGTTTTTT
V: TRBV11-3; D: NA; J: TRBJ2-1; CDR3: CASSLVAGTSYNEQFF; DNA: TGTGCCAGCAGCTTAGTGGCGGGAACCTCCTACAATGAGCAGTTCTTC
V: TRBV19; D: NA; J: TRBJ2-7; CDR3: CASSTYIDLDEQYF; DNA: TGTGCCAGTAGCACGTATATAGACTTGGACGAGCAGTACTTC
V: TRBV10-3; D: NA; J: TRBJ2-7; CDR3: CATARGAHEQYF; DNA: TGTGCCACCGCCCGTGGAGCCCACGAGCAGTACTTC
V: TRBV27; D: NA; J: TRBJ2-5; CDR3: CASSLRSEETQYF; DNA: TGTGCCAGCAGTTTAAGATCAGAAGAGACCCAGTACTTC
V: TRBV5-4; D: NA; J: TRBJ1-2; CDR3: CASSPTPTVTQGGYTF; DNA: TGTGCCAGCAGCCCAACCCCTACAGTTACCCAGGGTGGCTACACCTTC
V: TRBV11-3; D: NA; J: TRBJ2-1; CDR3: CASSLQALDEQFF; DNA: TGTGCCAGCAGCCTACAGGCCTTAGATGAGCAGTTCTTC
V: TRBV2; D: NA; J: TRBJ1-2; CDR3: CASSDSWRTF; DNA: TGTGCCAGCAGTGACTCCTGGCGGACCTTC